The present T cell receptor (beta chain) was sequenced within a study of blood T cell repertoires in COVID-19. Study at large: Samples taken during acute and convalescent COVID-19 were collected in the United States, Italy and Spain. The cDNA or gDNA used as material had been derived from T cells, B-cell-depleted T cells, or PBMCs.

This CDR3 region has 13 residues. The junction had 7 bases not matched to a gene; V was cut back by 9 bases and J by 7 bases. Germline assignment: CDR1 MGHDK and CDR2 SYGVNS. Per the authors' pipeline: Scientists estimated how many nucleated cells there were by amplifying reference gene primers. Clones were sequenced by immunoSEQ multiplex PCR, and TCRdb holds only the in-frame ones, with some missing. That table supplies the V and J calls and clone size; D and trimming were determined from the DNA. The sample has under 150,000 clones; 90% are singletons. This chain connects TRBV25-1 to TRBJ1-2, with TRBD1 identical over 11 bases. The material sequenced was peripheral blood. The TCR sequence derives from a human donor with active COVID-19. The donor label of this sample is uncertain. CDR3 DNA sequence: TGTGCCAGTACTGGACAGGGGGCGCGTGGCTACACCTTC. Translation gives CASTGQGARGYTF.